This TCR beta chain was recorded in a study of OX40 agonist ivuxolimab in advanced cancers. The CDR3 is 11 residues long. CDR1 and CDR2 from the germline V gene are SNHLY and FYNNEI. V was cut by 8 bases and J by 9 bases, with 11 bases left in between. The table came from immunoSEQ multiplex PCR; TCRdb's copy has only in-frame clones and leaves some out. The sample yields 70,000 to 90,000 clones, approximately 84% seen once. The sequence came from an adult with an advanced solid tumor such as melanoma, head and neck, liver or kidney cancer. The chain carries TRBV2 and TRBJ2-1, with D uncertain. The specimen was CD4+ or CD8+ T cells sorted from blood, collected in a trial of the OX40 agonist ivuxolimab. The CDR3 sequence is CASAAASEQFF. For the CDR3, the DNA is TGTGCCAGCGCGGCGGCTAGTGAGCAGTTCTTC.